This T cell receptor beta chain was found in a study of T cells expressing NK-cell markers. Study in general: Obtained from sorted CD3+CD56+NKG2C+, CD3+CD56+NKG2C- and CD3+CD56-NKG2C+ T cells were the TCR beta repertoires. Seven HCMV-seropositive donors and one seronegative donor made up the eight sequenced donors.

For each CDR3 protein, TCRdb gives one entry from its re-call of the 5' RACE reads, without DNA. This listing includes approximately 460,000 distinct CDR3 sequences. This CDR3 spans 14 amino acids. Sequenced sample: blood T cells: a sorted CD56 or NKG2C T cell subset, CD4+ or CD8+ T cells, or bulk PBMC T cells (not recorded which). The chain has TRBV12-3 or TRBV12-4 and TRBJ2-1; with no DNA, the TCRdb D assignment of TRBD1 cannot be verified. The clonotype was recovered from a woman between 18 and 69 years old in good health. The CDR3 region is CASRIGGSYNEQYF.